This T cell receptor beta chain came from a study of blood T cell repertoires in COVID-19. Study information: The analysed material was cDNA or gDNA that came from T cells, B-cell-depleted T cells, or PBMCs.

Authors' processing steps: Scientists estimated how many nucleated cells there were by amplifying reference gene primers. Generated by immunoSEQ multiplex PCR, the TCRdb table keeps only in-frame clones and is missing some. The V and J calls and clone size come from that table; D and trimming were worked out from the DNA. The sample carries roughly 66,000 clones, 80% to 85% recorded once. The junction had 3 bases not matched to a gene; V was cut back by 5 bases and J by 1 base. This CDR3 contains 16 residues. Germline V gene data show CDR1 as SGHNT and CDR2 as YENEEA. The sample taken for sequencing was peripheral blood. This receptor was identified in a woman aged 60 to 75 with acute or convalescent COVID-19. The genes are TRBV11-3 and TRBJ2-6, with TRBD1 matching over 9 bases. The CDR3 DNA is TGTGCCAGCAGCCCAGGGACAGGGTCTGGGGCCAACGTCCTGACTTTC. It yields the protein CASSPGTGSGANVLTF.